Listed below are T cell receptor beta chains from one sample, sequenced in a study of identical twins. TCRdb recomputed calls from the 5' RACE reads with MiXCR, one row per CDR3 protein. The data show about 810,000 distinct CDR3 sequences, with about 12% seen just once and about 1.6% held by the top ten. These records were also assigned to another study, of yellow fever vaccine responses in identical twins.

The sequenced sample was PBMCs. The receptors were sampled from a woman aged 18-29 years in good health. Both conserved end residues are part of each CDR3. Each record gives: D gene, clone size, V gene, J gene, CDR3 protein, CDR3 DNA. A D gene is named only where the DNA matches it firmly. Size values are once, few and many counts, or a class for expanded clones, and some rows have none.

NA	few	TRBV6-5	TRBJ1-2	CASSYWTDILQGSNGYTF	TGTGCCAGCAGTTACTGGACTGACATCCTACAGGGAAGTAATGGCTACACCTTC
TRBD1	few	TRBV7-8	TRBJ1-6	CASSFLGQGGSPLHF	TGTGCCAGCAGCTTCCTTGGACAGGGTGGGTCACCCCTCCACTTT
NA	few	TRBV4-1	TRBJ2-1	CASSQDRTVREQFF	TGCGCCAGCAGCCAAGATCGGACCGTGAGAGAGCAGTTCTTC
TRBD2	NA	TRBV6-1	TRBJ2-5	CASRKGLAGGGSETQYF	TGTGCCAGCAGAAAGGGACTAGCGGGAGGGGGTTCAGAGACCCAGTACTTC
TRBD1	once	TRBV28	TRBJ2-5	CASSSRRDSPPETQYF	TGTGCCAGCAGTTCCCGACGGGACAGCCCCCCGGAGACCCAGTACTTC
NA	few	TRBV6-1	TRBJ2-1	CASSPPTKSGQFF	TGTGCCAGCAGTCCGCCAACCAAGTCTGGGCAGTTCTTC
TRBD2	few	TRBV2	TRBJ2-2	CASSGVAGARTGELFF	TGTGCCAGCAGTGGGGTAGCGGGAGCTCGCACCGGGGAGCTGTTTTTT
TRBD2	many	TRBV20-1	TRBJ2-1	CSARNRAGYNEQFF	TGCAGTGCTAGAAATCGAGCGGGATACAATGAGCAGTTCTTC
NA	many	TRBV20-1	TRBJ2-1	CSARPWRNEQFF	TGCAGTGCCAGGCCGTGGCGGAATGAGCAGTTCTTC
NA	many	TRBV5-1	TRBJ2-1	CASSLAGTPGLEQFF	TGCGCCAGCAGCTTGGCCGGGACTCCCGGCTTGGAGCAGTTCTTC
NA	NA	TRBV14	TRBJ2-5	CASSQDRLSTETQYF	TGTGCCAGCAGCCAAGATAGGCTGTCCACGGAGACCCAGTACTTC
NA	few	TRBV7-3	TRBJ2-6	CASSLRGYPSSGANVLTF	TGTGCCAGCAGCTTAAGGGGCTATCCCAGCTCTGGGGCCAACGTCCTGACTTTC
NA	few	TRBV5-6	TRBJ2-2	CASRELQATGELFF	TGTGCCAGCAGGGAACTTCAGGCCACCGGGGAGCTGTTTTTT
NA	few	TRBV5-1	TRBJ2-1	CASSLQYNNEQFF	TGCGCCAGCAGCTTACAATATAACAATGAGCAGTTCTTC
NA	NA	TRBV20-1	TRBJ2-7	CSAGDTHEQYF	TGCAGTGCCGGGGACACCCACGAGCAGTACTTC
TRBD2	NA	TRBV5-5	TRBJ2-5	CASSRSGGGPQETQYF	TGTGCCAGCAGCCGCAGCGGGGGCGGACCCCAAGAGACCCAGTACTTC
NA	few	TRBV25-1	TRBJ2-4	CASSEEETENIQYF	TGTGCCAGCAGTGAGGAAGAGACGGAAAACATTCAGTACTTC
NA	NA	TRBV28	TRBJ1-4	CASSWRTAEKLFF	TGTGCCAGCAGTTGGCGGACAGCGGAAAAACTGTTTTTT
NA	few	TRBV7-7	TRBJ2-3	CASSVGVTGDTQYF	TGTGCCAGCAGCGTTGGGGTCACAGGGGATACGCAGTATTTT
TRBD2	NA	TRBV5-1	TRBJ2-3	CASSPDPLAGADTQYF	TGCGCCAGCAGCCCCGATCCCTTAGCGGGGGCAGATACGCAGTATTTT
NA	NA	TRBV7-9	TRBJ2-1	CASSPPVRENGLNEQFF	TGTGCCAGCTCCCCCCCTGTAAGGGAGAATGGGCTCAATGAGCAGTTCTTC
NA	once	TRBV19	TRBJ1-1	CASSSQGPEAFF	TGTGCCAGTAGTAGCCAAGGCCCTGAAGCTTTCTTT